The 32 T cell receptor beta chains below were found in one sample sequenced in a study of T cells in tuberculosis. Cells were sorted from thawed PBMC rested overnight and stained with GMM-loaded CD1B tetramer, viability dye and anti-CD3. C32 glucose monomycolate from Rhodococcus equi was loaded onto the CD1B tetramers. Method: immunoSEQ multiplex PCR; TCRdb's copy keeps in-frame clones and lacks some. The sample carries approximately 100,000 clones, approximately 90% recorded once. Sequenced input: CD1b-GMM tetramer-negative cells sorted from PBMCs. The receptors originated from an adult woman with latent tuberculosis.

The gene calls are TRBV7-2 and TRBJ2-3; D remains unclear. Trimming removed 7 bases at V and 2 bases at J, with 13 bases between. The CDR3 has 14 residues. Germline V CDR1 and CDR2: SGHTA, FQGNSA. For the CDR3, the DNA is TGTGCCAGCACCATGTGGAGCGTCACAGATACGCAGTATTTT. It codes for CASTMWSVTDTQYF.

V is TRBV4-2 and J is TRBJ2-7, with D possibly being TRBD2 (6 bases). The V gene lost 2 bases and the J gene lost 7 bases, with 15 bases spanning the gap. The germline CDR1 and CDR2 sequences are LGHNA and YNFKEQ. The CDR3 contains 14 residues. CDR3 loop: CASSQIGGGREQYF. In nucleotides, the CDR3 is TGTGCCAGCAGCCAAATCGGGGGAGGTAGGGAGCAGTACTTC.

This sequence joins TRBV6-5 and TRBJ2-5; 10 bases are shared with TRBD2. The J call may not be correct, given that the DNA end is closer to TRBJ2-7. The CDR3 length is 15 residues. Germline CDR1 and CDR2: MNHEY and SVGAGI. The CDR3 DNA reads TGTGCCAGCAGCCCTACGTGGACTAGCGGAGCCGAGCAGTACTTC. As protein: CASSPTWTSGAEQYF.

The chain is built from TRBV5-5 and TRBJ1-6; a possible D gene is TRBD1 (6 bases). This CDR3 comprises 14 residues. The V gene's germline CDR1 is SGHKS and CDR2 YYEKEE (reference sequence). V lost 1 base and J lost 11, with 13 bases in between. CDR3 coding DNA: TGTGCCAGCAGCTTGACAGGGATGGGAGCACCCCTCCACTTT. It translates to CASSLTGMGAPLHF. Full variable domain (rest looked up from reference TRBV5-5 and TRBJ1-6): DAGVTQSPTHLIKTRGQQVTLRCSPISGHKSVSWYQQVLGQGPQFIFQYYEKEERGRGNFPDRFSARQFPNYSSELNVNALLLGDSALYLCASSLTGMGAPLHFGNGTRLTVT.

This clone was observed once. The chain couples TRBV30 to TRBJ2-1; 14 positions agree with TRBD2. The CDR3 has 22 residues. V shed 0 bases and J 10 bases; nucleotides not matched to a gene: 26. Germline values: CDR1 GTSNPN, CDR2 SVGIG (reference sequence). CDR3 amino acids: CAWSVSSSRGLAGASRRREQFF. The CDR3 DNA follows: TGTGCCTGGAGTGTAAGTTCATCAAGGGGACTAGCGGGGGCCTCCCGAAGGAGGGAGCAGTTCTTC.

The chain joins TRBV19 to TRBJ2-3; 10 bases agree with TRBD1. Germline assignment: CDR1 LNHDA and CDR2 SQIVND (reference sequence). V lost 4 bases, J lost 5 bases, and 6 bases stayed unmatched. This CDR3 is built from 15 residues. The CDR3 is CASSRTGGSGDTQYF. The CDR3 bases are TGTGCCAGTAGTAGGACAGGGGGGTCGGGAGATACGCAGTATTTT.

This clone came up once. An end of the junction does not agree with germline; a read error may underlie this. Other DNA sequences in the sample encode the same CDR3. The CDR3 is CASSIRDSYNSPLHF. As DNA, the CDR3 is TGTGCCAGTAGTATCCGGGATTCTTATAATTCCCCCCTCCACTTT. This rearrangement joins TRBV19 to TRBJ1-6, with D unresolved. Germline V gene data show CDR1 as LNHDA and CDR2 as SQIVND (reference sequence). CDR3 length: 15 amino acids.

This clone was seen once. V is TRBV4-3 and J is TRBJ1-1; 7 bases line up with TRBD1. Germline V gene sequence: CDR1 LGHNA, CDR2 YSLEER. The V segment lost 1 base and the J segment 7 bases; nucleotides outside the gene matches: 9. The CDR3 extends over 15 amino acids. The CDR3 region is CASSQAHRGAVEAFF. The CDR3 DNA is TGCGCCAGCAGCCAAGCGCACAGGGGAGCCGTTGAAGCTTTCTTT.

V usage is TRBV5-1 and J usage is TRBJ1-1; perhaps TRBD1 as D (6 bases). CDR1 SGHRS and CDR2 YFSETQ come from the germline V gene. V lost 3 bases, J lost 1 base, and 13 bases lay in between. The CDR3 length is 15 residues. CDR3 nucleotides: TGCGCCAGCAGCTCAAGCCGGGACAAGAACACTGAAGCTTTCTTT. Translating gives CASSSSRDKNTEAFF.

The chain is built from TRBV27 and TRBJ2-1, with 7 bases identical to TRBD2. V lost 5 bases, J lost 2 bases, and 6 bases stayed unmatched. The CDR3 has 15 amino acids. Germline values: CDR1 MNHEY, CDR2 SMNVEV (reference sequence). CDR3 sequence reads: CASSPRAGAYNEQFF. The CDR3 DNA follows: TGTGCCAGCAGTCCCCGGGCGGGGGCCTACAATGAGCAGTTCTTC.

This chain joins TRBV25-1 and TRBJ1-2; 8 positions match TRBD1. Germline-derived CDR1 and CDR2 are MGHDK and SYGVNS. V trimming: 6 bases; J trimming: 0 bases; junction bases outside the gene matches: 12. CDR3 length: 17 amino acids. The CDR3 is CASSLGQGSLSNYGYTF. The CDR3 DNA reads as TGTGCCAGCAGCCTCGGACAGGGAAGCCTCTCTAACTATGGCTACACCTTC.

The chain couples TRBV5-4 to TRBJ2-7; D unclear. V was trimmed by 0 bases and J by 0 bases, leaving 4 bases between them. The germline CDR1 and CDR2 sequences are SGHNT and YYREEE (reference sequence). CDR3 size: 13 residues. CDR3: CASSLGASYEQYF. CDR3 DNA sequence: TGTGCCAGCAGCTTGGGGGCCTCCTACGAGCAGTACTTC.

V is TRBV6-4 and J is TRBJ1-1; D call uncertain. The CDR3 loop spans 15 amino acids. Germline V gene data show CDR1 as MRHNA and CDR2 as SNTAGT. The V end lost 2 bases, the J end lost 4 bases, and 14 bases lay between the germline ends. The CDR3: CASSDTWGGRTEAFF. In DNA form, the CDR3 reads TGTGCCAGCAGTGACACATGGGGAGGTCGCACTGAAGCTTTCTTT.

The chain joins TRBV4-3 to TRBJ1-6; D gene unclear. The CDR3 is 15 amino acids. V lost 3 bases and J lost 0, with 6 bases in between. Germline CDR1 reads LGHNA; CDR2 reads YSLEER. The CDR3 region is CASSHGSSYNSPLHF. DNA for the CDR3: TGCGCCAGCAGCCACGGGAGCTCCTATAATTCACCCCTCCACTTT.

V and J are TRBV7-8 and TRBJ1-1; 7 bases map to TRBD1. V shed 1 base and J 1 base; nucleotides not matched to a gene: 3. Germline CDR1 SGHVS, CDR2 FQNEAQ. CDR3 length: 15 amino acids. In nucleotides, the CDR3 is TGTGCCAGCAGCTTAGTGGGGACAGCGAACACTGAAGCTTTCTTT. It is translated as CASSLVGTANTEAFF.

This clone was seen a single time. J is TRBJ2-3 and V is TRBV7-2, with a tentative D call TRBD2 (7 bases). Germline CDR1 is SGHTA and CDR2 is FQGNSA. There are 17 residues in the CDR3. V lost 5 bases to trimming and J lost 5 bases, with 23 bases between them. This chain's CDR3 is CASSRNWGGSGIDTQYF. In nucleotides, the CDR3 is TGTGCCAGCAGCCGCAACTGGGGGGGCAGTGGTATAGATACGCAGTATTTT.

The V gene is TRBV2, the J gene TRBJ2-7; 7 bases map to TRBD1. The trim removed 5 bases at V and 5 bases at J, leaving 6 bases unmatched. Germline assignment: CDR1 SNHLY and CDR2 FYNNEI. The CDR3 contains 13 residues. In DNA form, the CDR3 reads TGTGCCAGCAGTCGTAGCAGGGGGAACGAGCAGTACTTC. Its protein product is CASSRSRGNEQYF.

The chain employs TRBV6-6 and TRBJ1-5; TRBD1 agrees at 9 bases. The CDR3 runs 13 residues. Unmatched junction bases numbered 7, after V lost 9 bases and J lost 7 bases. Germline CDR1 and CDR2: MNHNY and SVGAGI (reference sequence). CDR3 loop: CASKTGGGQPQHF. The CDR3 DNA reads TGTGCCAGTAAGACAGGGGGAGGACAGCCCCAGCATTTT.

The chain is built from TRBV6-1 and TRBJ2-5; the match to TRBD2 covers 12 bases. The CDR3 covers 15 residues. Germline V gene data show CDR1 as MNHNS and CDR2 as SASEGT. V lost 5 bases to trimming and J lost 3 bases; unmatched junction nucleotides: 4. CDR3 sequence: CASSPRLAGEETQYF. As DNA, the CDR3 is TGTGCCAGCAGTCCTAGACTAGCGGGGGAAGAGACCCAGTACTTC.

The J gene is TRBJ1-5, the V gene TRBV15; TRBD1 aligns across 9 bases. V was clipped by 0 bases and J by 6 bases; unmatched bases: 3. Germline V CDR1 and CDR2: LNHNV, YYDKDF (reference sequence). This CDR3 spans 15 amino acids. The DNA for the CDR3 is TGTGCCACCAGCAGAGACGGGACAGGGTCTCAGCCCCAGCATTTT. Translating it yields CATSRDGTGSQPQHF.

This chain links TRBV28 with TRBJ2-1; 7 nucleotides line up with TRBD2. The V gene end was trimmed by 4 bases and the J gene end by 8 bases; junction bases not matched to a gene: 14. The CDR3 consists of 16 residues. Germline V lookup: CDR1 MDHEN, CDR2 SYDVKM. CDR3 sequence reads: CASSSLAAGYDDEQFF. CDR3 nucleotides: TGTGCCAGCAGTTCCCTAGCGGCGGGGTACGACGATGAGCAGTTCTTC.

CDR3 protein: CASRPREGLNTEAFF. The DNA of the CDR3 is TGTGCCAGCCGCCCACGGGAGGGCCTAAACACTGAAGCTTTCTTT. J is TRBJ1-1 and V is TRBV7-9; D is unresolved. V dropped 8 bases and J dropped 2 bases, with 18 bases sitting between them. The CDR3 contains 15 residues. CDR1 is SEHNR and CDR2 is FQNEAQ in the germline V gene (reference sequence).

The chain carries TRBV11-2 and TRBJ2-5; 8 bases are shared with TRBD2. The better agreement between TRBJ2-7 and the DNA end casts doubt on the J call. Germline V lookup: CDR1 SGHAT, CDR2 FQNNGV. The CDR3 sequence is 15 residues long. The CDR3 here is CASSLASGSSYEQYF. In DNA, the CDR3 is TGTGCCAGCAGCTTAGCCAGCGGGAGCTCCTACGAGCAGTACTTC.

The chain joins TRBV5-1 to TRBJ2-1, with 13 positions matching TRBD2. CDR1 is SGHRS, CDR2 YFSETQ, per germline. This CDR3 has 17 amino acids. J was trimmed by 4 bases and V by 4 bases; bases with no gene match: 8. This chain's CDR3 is CASSRRLAGGPYNEQFF. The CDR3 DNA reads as TGCGCCAGCAGCAGAAGACTAGCGGGGGGACCTTACAATGAGCAGTTCTTC.

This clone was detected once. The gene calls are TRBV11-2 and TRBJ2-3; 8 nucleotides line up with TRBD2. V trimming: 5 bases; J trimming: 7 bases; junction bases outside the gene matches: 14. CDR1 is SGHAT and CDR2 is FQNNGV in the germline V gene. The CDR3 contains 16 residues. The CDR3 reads CASSLIGSGAINTQYF. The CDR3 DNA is TGTGCCAGCAGCCTAATCGGTAGCGGGGCTATAAATACGCAGTATTTT.

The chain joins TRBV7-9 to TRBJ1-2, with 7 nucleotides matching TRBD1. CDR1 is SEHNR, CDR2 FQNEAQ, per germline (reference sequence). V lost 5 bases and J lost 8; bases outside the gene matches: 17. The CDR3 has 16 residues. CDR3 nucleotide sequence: TGTGCCAGCAGCAAAAACTCCGGGACAGTCACCCAGGGCTACACCTTC. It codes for CASSKNSGTVTQGYTF. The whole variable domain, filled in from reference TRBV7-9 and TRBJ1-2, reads DTGVSQNPRHKITKRGQNVTFRCDPISEHNRLYWYRQTLGQGPEFLTYFQNEAQLEKSRLLSDRFSAERPKGSFSTLEIQRTEQGDSAMYLCASSKNSGTVTQGYTFGSGTRLTVV.

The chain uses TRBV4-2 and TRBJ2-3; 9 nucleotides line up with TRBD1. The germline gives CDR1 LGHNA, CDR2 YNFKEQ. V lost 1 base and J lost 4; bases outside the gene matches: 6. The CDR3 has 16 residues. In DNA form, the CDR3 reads TGTGCCAGCAGCCAAGGGGAGACAGGGGGGTCAGATACGCAGTATTTT. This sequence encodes CASSQGETGGSDTQYF.

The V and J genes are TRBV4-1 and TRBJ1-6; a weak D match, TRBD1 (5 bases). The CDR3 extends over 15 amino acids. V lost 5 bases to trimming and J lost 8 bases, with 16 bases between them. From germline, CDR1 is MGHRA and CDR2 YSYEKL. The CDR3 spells CASSSQTDRYSPLHF. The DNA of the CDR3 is TGCGCCAGCAGCTCCCAGACAGACCGATATTCACCCCTCCACTTT.

For the CDR3, the DNA is TGTGCCAGCTGGGCAGGGGGCACAGATACGCAGTATTTT. Translated: CASWAGGTDTQYF. The genes are TRBV28 and TRBJ2-3; weak D call: TRBD1 (6 bases). Per germline, CDR1 MDHEN and CDR2 SYDVKM. Between the trimmed V and J ends, which lost 8 bases and 1 base, there was a span of 10 bases. This CDR3 contains 13 residues.

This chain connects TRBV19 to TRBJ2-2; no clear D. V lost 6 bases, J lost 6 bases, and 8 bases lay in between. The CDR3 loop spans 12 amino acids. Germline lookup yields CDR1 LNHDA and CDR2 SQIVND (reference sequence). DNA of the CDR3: TGTGCCAGTAGCCTTGACTCCGGGGAGCTGTTTTTT. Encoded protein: CASSLDSGELFF. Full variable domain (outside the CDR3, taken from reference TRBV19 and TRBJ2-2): DGGITQSPKYLFRKEGQNVTLSCEQNLNHDAMYWYRQDPGQGLRLIYYSQIVNDFQKGDIAEGYSVSREKKESFPLTVTSAQKNPTAFYLCASSLDSGELFFGEGSRLTVL.

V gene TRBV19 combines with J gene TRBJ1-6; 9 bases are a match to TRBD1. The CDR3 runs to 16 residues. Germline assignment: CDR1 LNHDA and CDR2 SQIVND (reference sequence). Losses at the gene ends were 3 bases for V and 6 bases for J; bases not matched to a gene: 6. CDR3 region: CASSIRGTGPNSPLHF. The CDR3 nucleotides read TGTGCCAGTAGTATCCGAGGGACAGGGCCTAATTCACCCCTCCACTTT.

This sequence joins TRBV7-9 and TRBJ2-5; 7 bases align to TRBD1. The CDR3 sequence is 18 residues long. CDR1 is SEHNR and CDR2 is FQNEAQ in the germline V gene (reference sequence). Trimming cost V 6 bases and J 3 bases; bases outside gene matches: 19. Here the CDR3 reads CASSSTPPGQQKKETQYF. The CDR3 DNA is TGTGCCAGCAGTTCTACCCCCCCGGGACAGCAAAAAAAAGAGACCCAGTACTTC.